A single T cell receptor (beta chain) is shown here with its context. The source of the sample is a study of shared T cell receptors in the human thymus. Some clones are missing from TCRdb's copy, which holds only in-frame ones; the method was immunoSEQ multiplex PCR. The repertoire holds 630,000 or so clones, more than 70% seen once, with roughly 0.0094% in the top ten. This sample was also put to use in a study of human thymus T cells. As that report states: Corrective heart surgery yielded resections, and these provided the thymus tissue.

The receptor's source is a boy in the first two years of life with a congenital heart defect. The sequenced sample consisted of thymocytes.

In nucleotides, the CDR3 is TGCGCCAGCTCCCCACTAGCGGACAATGAGCAGTTCTTC. This codes for CASSPLADNEQFF. The rearrangement links TRBV5-1 to TRBJ2-1; the match to TRBD2 covers 8 bases. With V trimmed by 7 bases and J by 5 bases, 5 bases remained unmatched. The CDR3 has 13 residues. Germline V gives CDR1 SGHRS, CDR2 YFSETQ.